The 18 T cell receptor beta chains in this list originate from one sample, sequenced in a study of T-cell reconstitution after alpha-beta-depleted transplantation in children. Preparation of the TCRbeta library was carried out with unique molecular identifiers. Each CDR3 protein is one row after TCRdb ran MiXCR on the PCR reads. The sample consists of over 450,000 distinct CDR3 sequences, 10% to 13% of them appearing once. The specimen was PBMCs, collected before TCRalphabeta/CD19-depleted stem cell transplant. These receptors came from a child younger than 10 with inherited bone marrow failure, due to receive a stem cell transplant.

This clonotype was counted only a few times. This chain uses TRBV19 with TRBJ1-1, with 7 bases matching TRBD1. V was clipped by 6 bases and J by 1 base; unmatched bases: 14. The CDR3 covers 17 residues. Per germline, CDR1 LNHDA and CDR2 SQIVND (reference sequence). CDR3 nucleotide sequence: TGTGCCAGTAGACCCGACAGGGAATACGTCGGGAACACTGAAGCTTTCTTT. It yields the protein CASRPDREYVGNTEAFF.

The V gene is TRBV3-1, the J gene TRBJ2-7; 12 positions match TRBD2. V gave up 4 bases and J gave up 3 bases; unmatched junction bases: 4. CDR3 length: 15 residues. Germline V gene lookup returns CDR1 LGHDT and CDR2 YNNKEL (reference sequence). The CDR3 DNA sequence: TGTGCCAGCAGCCGAGAGACTAGCGGGAGCTACGAGCAGTACTTC. Translated: CASSRETSGSYEQYF.

The table lists this clonotype with many counts. This chain connects TRBV7-9 to TRBJ2-7; 7 nucleotides agree with TRBD1. Germline V lookup: CDR1 SEHNR, CDR2 FQNEAQ (reference sequence). Trimming removed 1 base from V and 0 bases from J; junction bases left unmatched: 3. The CDR3 runs to 15 residues. The CDR3 coding sequence is TGTGCCAGCAGCTTAGGGTGGGACAGCTCCTACGAGCAGTACTTC. Protein product: CASSLGWDSSYEQYF.

This clonotype was seen repeatedly, ten times or more. CDR3 residues: CSARQPSGPSTDTQYF. CDR3 bases: TGCAGTGCTAGACAACCTAGCGGCCCTAGCACAGATACGCAGTATTTT. This chain links TRBV20-1 with TRBJ2-3; 7 nucleotides agree with TRBD2. Germline values: CDR1 DFQATT, CDR2 SNEGSKA (reference sequence). CDR3 size: 16 residues. J was trimmed by 0 bases and V by 2 bases; bases with no gene match: 8.

This clonotype was found many times. The genes are TRBV19 and TRBJ2-1; unclear D gene. Deletions cut 1 base from V and 4 bases from J, with 5 bases between. CDR1 LNHDA and CDR2 SQIVND come from the germline V gene (reference sequence). CDR3 length equals 13 residues. The CDR3 protein is CASSIGSYNEQFF. CDR3 in DNA: TGTGCCAGTAGTATAGGAAGTTACAATGAGCAGTTCTTC.

The chain joins TRBV12-3 or TRBV12-4 to TRBJ1-1; D gene unclear. V was pared by 3 bases and J by 5 bases, with 13 bases between. The CDR3 is 14 residues long. In DNA, the CDR3 is TGTGCCAGCAGTTTTGGGAGACGGAGTACTGAAGCTTTCTTT. It specifies CASSFGRRSTEAFF.

This clonotype was picked up many times. For the CDR3, the DNA is TGTGCCAGCAGCGTGGGACTAGCGGGATCCTACGAGCAGTACTTC. Protein product: CASSVGLAGSYEQYF. The chain combines TRBV9 with TRBJ2-7, with TRBD2 matching 13 bases. The V segment lost 2 bases and the J segment 1 base; nucleotides outside the gene matches: 0. This CDR3 is 15 amino acids long. Germline values: CDR1 SGDLS, CDR2 YYNGEE.

This clonotype came up many times. The rearrangement links TRBV6-1 to TRBJ2-7; TRBD1 matches at 9 bases. V dropped 4 bases and J dropped 3; count of bases not matched to a gene: 10. This CDR3 contains 16 residues. CDR1 MNHNS and CDR2 SASEGT come from the germline V gene. The CDR3 sequence: CASSGLGDRAFYEQYF. CDR3 nucleotides: TGTGCCAGCAGTGGTTTGGGGGACAGGGCTTTCTACGAGCAGTACTTC.

This clonotype came up a few times. This chain connects TRBV20-1 to TRBJ2-1; 15 bases line up with TRBD2. The V and J ends lost 0 bases and 0 bases, in that order; junction bases with no gene match: 15. Germline V gives CDR1 DFQATT, CDR2 SNEGSKA (reference sequence). CDR3 length: 22 amino acids. The CDR3 here is CSARDSSRPGLAGGYSYNEQFF. The DNA of the CDR3 is TGCAGTGCTAGAGATTCTTCCCGACCGGGACTAGCGGGAGGCTACTCCTACAATGAGCAGTTCTTC.

The table lists this clonotype with many counts. The chain links TRBV20-1 to TRBJ1-3; no clear D. Germline V CDR1 and CDR2: DFQATT, SNEGSKA (reference sequence). The CDR3 is 15 residues long. Trimming removed 0 bases from V and 3 bases from J, with 12 bases in between. Written as DNA, the CDR3 is TGCAGTGCTAGAGAGTCAAACTTAGTTGGAAACACCATATATTTT. Protein sequence: CSARESNLVGNTIYF.

In its sample, this clonotype was seen many times. The gene calls are TRBV6-1 and TRBJ2-7; 7 bases agree with TRBD2. CDR3 length: 14 amino acids. J gave up 6 bases and V 6 bases, and 11 bases lay outside the gene matches. CDR1 MNHNS and CDR2 SASEGT come from the germline V gene. The CDR3 loop reads CASSRTGTTSEQYF. CDR3 nucleotides: TGTGCCAGCAGCAGAACCGGGACTACCAGCGAGCAGTACTTC.

This clonotype was recorded at least ten times. This chain links TRBV20-1 with TRBJ2-3, with D possibly being TRBD2 (6 bases). The V end lost 1 base, the J end lost 6 bases, and 11 bases lay between the germline ends. This CDR3 has 13 residues. Per germline, CDR1 DFQATT and CDR2 SNEGSKA (reference sequence). This CDR3 reads CSARGTTWDTQYF. CDR3 coding DNA: TGCAGTGCTAGAGGGACTACCTGGGATACGCAGTATTTT.

This clonotype was counted between two and nine times. The chain couples TRBV20-1 to TRBJ1-2; 9 positions agree with TRBD1. Germline CDR1 reads DFQATT; CDR2 reads SNEGSKA (reference sequence). The CDR3 is made up of 17 amino acids. V was pared by 2 bases and J by 4 bases, with 14 bases of the junction left unmatched. The CDR3 DNA reads as TGCAGTGCTAGAACCCCACAGGGGGCGACGCACATCTATGGCTACACCTTC. Residues: CSARTPQGATHIYGYTF.

The chain carries TRBV5-1 and TRBJ1-1; D perhaps matches TRBD1 (5 bases). This CDR3 has 14 amino acids. Germline CDR1 and CDR2: SGHRS and YFSETQ. V lost 5 bases, J lost 0 bases, and 11 bases lay in between. DNA of the CDR3: TGCGCCAGCAGTTGGAGGGGACTGAACACTGAAGCTTTCTTT. It specifies CASSWRGLNTEAFF.

This clonotype was counted many times. The V and J genes are TRBV12-3 or TRBV12-4 and TRBJ1-5; tentative D call: TRBD1 (6 bases). V lost 2 bases to trimming and J lost 7 bases, with 9 bases between them. This CDR3 has 13 amino acids. CDR3 in DNA: TGTGCCAGCAGTTTACAGGGGCTCCAGCCCCAGCATTTT. This codes for CASSLQGLQPQHF.

This clonotype was detected ten times or more. CDR3 nucleotides: TGCAGTGTCACCGGGAGGGGATCGAACACCGGGGAGCTGTTTTTT. Its translation is CSVTGRGSNTGELFF. This chain uses TRBV29-1 with TRBJ2-2; 8 bases match TRBD2. CDR3 length: 15 amino acids. Per germline, CDR1 SQVTM and CDR2 ANQGSEA.

V and J are TRBV19 and TRBJ2-2, with 13 bases matching TRBD2. CDR1 is LNHDA and CDR2 is SQIVND in the germline V gene (reference sequence). V trimming: 3 bases; J trimming: 3 bases; junction bases outside the gene matches: 1. The CDR3 length is 16 residues. For the CDR3, the DNA is TGTGCCAGTAGTATGACTAGCGGGAGGTACACCGGGGAGCTGTTTTTT. Its translation: CASSMTSGRYTGELFF.

Many counts were recorded for this clonotype. V is TRBV4-2 and J is TRBJ2-4; tentative D call: TRBD2 (6 bases). V lost 3 bases to trimming and J lost 4 bases, with 19 bases between them. The V gene's germline CDR1 is LGHNA and CDR2 YNFKEQ. This CDR3 has 17 residues. The CDR3 sequence: CASSQRRAESVKNIQYF. For the CDR3, the DNA is TGTGCCAGCAGCCAGCGGAGGGCCGAGAGTGTAAAAAACATTCAGTACTTC.